The clone carrying this T cell receptor (beta chain) appeared a few times. Its antigen is as yet unknown. Researchers used the Oncomine TCR Beta short-read assay to sequence DNA from cultured CD4+ T cells. Each CDR3 protein gets one entry after TCRdb re-called the PCR reads with MiXCR. The sample consists of about 9,100 distinct CDR3 sequences, over 60% of them appearing once. The data derive from a study of vaccination and CD4 T cells after COVID-19. Study-level information: Vaccinees got either two BNT162b2 doses or two mRNA-1273 doses. A median of approximately 100 days (range 35 to 161) separated diagnosis from post-COVID sampling. Notes on the study in general: A nonsignificant rise from around 20 to 38 was seen in the median number of SARS-CoV-2-reactive clonotypes.

Treatment: approximately 10-day PBMC culture with coronavirus spike peptide pools or control peptides (ViraFEST assay). Each well held over 1.5 million PBMCs in IL-2 (about 9.3 IU/ml) medium with 8.5 to 10 ug/ml peptide pools. This sequence was found in a human donor who had recovered from COVID-19. Sequencing was done on a sample of CD4+ T cells from blood, cultured in vitro.

CDR3 residues: CASSSRGGRNTEAFF. CDR3 bases: TGTGCCAGCTCTTCACGGGGGGGAAGGAACACTGAAGCTTTCTTT. This rearrangement joins TRBV6-2 or TRBV6-3 to TRBJ1-1; tentative D call: TRBD1 (5 bases). Germline V gene data show CDR1 as MNHEY and CDR2 as SVGEGT. V was shortened by 8 bases and J by 1 base, with 17 bases between the two germline ends. The length of the CDR3 is 15 residues.